This T cell receptor (beta chain) stems from a study of cytomegalovirus exposure and HLA in healthy donors. Study-level background: An earlier analysis identified 100 million to 130 million unique TCR beta sequences in approximately 190 million T cells.

PCR used 60 Vbeta primers and 13 Jbeta primers. Here immunoSEQ multiplex PCR was the method, and the copy in TCRdb shows in-frame clones only, minus some. The sample holds under 150,000 clones, 65% to 85% seen once. Germline values: CDR1 SGHRS, CDR2 YFSETQ. The CDR3 runs to 13 residues. V shed 4 bases, J shed 2 bases, and the junction held 3 bases outside the gene matches. This rearrangement joins TRBV5-1 to TRBJ2-7; 7 positions match TRBD2. Material for sequencing was PBMCs. The receptor was isolated from a woman between 35 and 50 years old in good health and CMV-seropositive. The CDR3 region is CASSLADPYEQYF. The DNA for the CDR3 is TGCGCCAGCAGCCTAGCGGACCCCTACGAGCAGTACTTC.